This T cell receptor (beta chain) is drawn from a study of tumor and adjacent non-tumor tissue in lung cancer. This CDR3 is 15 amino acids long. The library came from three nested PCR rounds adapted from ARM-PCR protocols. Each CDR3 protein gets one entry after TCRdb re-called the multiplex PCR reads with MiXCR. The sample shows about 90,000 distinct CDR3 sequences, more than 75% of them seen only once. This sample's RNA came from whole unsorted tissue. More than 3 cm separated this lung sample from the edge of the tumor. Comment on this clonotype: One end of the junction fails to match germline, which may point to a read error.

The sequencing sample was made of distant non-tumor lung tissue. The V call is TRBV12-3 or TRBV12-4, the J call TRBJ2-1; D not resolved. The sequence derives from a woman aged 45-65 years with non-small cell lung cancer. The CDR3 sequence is CAGTHPLSSYNEQFF. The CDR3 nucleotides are TGTGCCGGCACCCACCCACTGAGCTCCTACAATGAGCAGTTTTTC.